This T cell receptor beta chain is from a study of T cells in Graves' hyperthyroidism and ophthalmopathy. Overall study results and limits: Most clonotypes expanded in thyroid above 0.001 were likewise present in blood.

The CDR3 runs 15 residues. Trimming removed 2 bases at V and 6 bases at J, with 17 bases between. The V gene's germline CDR1 is SEHNR and CDR2 FQNEAQ (reference sequence). The CDR3 regions of TCR beta were amplified from RNA transcripts. In the first-round RT-PCR of the TCR CDR3, the HTBI primer set was used. TCRdb recomputed calls from the multiplex PCR reads with MiXCR, one row per CDR3 protein. This table has 300,000 to 450,000 distinct CDR3 sequences, about 14% appearing once. This clonotype was detected many times. No antigen is known for it. The sequence came from a woman aged 25 to 39 with Graves' ophthalmopathy. The sequencing input was blood. The chain recombines TRBV7-9 with TRBJ2-7; the D gene is possibly TRBD1 (6 bases). CDR3 amino acids: CASSLIGTIVGEQYF. The CDR3 bases are TGTGCCAGCAGCTTAATAGGGACAATAGTTGGCGAGCAGTACTTC.